The T cell receptor (beta chain) described here comes from a study of blood T cell repertoires in COVID-19. Across the whole study: Samples came from the United States, Italy and Spain, spanning acute and convalescent COVID-19.

Seattle cases were enrolled at active infection and followed longitudinally. The authors' processing: By means of reference gene primer amplification, nucleated cell counts were estimated. The assay was immunoSEQ multiplex PCR, and TCRdb's table has in-frame clones only and misses some. That table supplies the V and J calls and clone size; D and trimming were determined from the DNA. Among about 330,000 clones listed, 87% were seen once. Germline CDR1 SGHDT, CDR2 YYEEEE. This CDR3 contains 14 residues. The ends lost 4 bases at V and 7 bases at J; junction bases unmatched: 9. The sequence came from a man younger than 45 with COVID-19, enrolled during active disease. This sequence joins TRBV5-6 and TRBJ1-2, with 8 bases lining up with TRBD1. Sequences were obtained from peripheral blood. The CDR3 protein is CASSRMQGAGGYTF. The CDR3, as DNA: TGTGCCAGCAGCCGGATGCAGGGGGCCGGTGGCTACACCTTC.